This T cell receptor (beta chain) derives from a study of neurological immune-mediated disorders. Germline values: CDR1 LGHDT, CDR2 YNNKEL (reference sequence). Trimming cost V 1 base and J 1 base, with 9 bases left between them. The CDR3 sequence is 15 residues long. This clonotype was observed a handful of times. Time point defined: longitudinal time-point 3. Volunteers from a blood bank in Maryland, USA, made up the healthy controls. A 10-nucleotide random UMI tagged transcripts in template-switch 5'RACE cDNA synthesis. TCRdb re-analysed the 5' RACE reads in MiXCR, keeping a single row per CDR3 protein. The sample consists of about 50,000 distinct CDR3 sequences, about 8% of them appearing once.

The clonotype originates from a woman aged 40 to 50 in good health. The chain is built from TRBV3-1 and TRBJ2-3; D is unresolved. Sequencing was performed on PBMCs. The chain's CDR3 is CASSQVYPGTDTQYF. The CDR3, as DNA: TGTGCCAGCAGCCAAGTTTATCCGGGCACAGATACGCAGTATTTT.